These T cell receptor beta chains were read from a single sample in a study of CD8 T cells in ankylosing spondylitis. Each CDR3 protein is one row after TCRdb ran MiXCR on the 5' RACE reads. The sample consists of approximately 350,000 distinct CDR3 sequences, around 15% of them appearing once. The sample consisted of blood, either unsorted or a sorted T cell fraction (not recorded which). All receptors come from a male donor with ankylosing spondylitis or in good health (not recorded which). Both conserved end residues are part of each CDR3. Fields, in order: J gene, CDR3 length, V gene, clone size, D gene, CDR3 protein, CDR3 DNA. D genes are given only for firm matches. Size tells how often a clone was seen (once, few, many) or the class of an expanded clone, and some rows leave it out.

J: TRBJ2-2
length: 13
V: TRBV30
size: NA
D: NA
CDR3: CAWSFGLTGELFF
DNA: TGTGCCTGGAGTTTCGGACTCACCGGGGAGCTGTTTTTT

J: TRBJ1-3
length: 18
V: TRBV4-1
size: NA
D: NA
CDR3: CASSQAAGRGRLGNTIYF
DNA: TGCGCCAGCAGCCAAGCCGCGGGAAGGGGCCGGCTAGGAAACACCATATATTTT

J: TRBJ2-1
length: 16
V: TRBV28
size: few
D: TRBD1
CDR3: CASSPPGTAKPNEQFF
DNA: TGTGCCAGCAGTCCCCCCGGGACAGCCAAACCCAATGAGCAGTTCTTC

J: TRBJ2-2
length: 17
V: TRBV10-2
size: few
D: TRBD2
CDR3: CASTRGREAMTTGELFF
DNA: TGCGCCAGCACACGGGGGAGGGAAGCTATGACGACCGGGGAGCTGTTTTTT

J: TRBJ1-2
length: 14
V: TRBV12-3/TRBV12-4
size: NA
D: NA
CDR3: CASSFGGLHQGYTF
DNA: TGTGCCAGCAGTTTCGGGGGGCTACATCAGGGCTACACCTTC

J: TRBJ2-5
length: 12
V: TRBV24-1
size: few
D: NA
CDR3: CATIGRPRTQYF
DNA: TGTGCCACCATCGGCAGGCCACGGACCCAGTACTTC

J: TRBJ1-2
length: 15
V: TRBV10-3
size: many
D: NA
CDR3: CAISPIGAGSYGYTF
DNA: TGTGCCATCAGCCCAATTGGAGCGGGCTCTTATGGCTACACCTTC

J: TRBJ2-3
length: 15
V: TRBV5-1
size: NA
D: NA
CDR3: CASSLGQGPTDTQYF
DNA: TGCGCCAGCAGCTTAGGTCAGGGCCCCACAGATACGCAGTATTTT

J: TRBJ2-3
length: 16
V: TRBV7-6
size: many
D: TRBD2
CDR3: CASSWTSGDYTDTQYF
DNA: TGTGCCAGCAGCTGGACTAGCGGGGATTACACAGATACGCAGTATTTT

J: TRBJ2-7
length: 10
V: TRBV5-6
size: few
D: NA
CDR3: CALREDEQYF
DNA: TGTGCCCTAAGAGAGGACGAGCAGTACTTC

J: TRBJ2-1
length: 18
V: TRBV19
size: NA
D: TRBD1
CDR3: CASNPGQGSPSSYNEQFF
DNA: TGTGCCAGTAACCCGGGACAGGGGTCCCCGAGCTCCTACAATGAGCAGTTCTTC

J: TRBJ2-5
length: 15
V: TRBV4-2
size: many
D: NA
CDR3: CASSQGGKGEETQYF
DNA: TGTGCCAGCAGCCAAGGAGGGAAAGGGGAAGAGACCCAGTACTTC

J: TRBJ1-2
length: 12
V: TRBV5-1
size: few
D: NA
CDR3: CASKEDRAGYTF
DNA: TGCGCCAGCAAGGAGGATCGGGCTGGCTACACCTTC

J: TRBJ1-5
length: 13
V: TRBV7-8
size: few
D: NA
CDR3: CASSGNSNQPQHF
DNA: TGTGCCAGCAGCGGCAATAGCAATCAGCCCCAGCATTTT

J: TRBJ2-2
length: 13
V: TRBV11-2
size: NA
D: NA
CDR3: CASSLDRPGELFF
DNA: TGTGCCAGCAGCTTAGATAGGCCCGGGGAGCTGTTTTTT

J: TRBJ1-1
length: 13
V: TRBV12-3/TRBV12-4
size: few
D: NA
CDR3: CASSSKRFTEAFF
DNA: TGTGCCAGCAGTTCCAAACGGTTCACTGAAGCTTTCTTT

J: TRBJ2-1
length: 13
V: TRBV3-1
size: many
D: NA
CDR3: CASGKTGYNEQFF
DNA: TGTGCCAGCGGGAAAACAGGTTACAATGAGCAGTTCTTC

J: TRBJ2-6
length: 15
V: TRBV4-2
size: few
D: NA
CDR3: CASSQDYSGANVLTF
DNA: TGTGCCAGCAGCCAAGATTACTCTGGGGCCAACGTCCTGACTTTC

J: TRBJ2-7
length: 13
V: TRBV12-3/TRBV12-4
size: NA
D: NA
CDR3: CASKRQGLYEQYF
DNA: TGTGCCAGCAAGAGGCAGGGGCTCTACGAGCAGTACTTC

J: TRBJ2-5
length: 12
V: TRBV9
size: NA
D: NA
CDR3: CASSVREETQYF
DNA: TGTGCCAGCAGCGTAAGGGAGGAGACCCAGTACTTC

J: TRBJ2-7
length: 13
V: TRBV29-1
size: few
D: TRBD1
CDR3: CSVTDRSSYEQYF
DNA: TGCAGCGTCACGGACAGGAGCTCCTACGAGCAGTACTTC

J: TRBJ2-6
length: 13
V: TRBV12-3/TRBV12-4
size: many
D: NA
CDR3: CASSFSGSNVLTF
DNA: TGTGCCAGCAGTTTTTCAGGGTCCAACGTCCTGACTTTC